Sequencing of this T cell receptor (beta chain) was carried out in a study of T cell responses to AZD1222 COVID-19 vaccine. Points from the study as a whole: The number of AZD1222 recipients seropositive at baseline was only five to seven. Possibly, clonal diversity was underestimated; donors were largely white British and included more females.

The CDR3 is 16 residues long. Germline-derived CDR1 and CDR2 are SGHTA and FQGTGA. With 5 bases clipped from V and 3 bases from J, the junction kept 5 bases outside the gene matches. With regard to this clone: As yet, its antigen is unknown.

Measured with immunoSEQ multiplex PCR; TCRdb has only the in-frame clones, and not every one. The top ten hold 6% to 8.5% of the sample, which has approximately 180,000 clones, about 86% seen once. This TCR derives from an adult in good health. The chain carries TRBV7-3 and TRBJ2-1; 12 nucleotides align to TRBD2. The specimen comprised peripheral blood, sampled on day 0 of AZD1222 vaccination. DNA for the CDR3: TGTGCCAGCAGCCCCCGGACTAGCGGGAACTACAATGAGCAGTTCTTC. It is translated as CASSPRTSGNYNEQFF.